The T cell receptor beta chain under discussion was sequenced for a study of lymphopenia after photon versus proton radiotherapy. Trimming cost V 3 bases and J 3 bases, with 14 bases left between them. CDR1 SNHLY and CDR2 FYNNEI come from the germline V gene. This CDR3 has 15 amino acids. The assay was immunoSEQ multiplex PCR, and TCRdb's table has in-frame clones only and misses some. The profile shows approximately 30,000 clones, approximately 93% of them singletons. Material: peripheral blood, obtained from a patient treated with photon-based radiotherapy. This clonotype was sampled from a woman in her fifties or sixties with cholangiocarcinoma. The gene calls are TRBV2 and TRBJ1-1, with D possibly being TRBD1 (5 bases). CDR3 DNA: TGTGCCAGCAGTGAGGAAGGGACTGGGGACACTGAAGCTTTCTTT. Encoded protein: CASSEEGTGDTEAFF.